The 24 T cell receptor beta chains in this list originate from one sample, sequenced in a study of cytomegalovirus exposure and HLA in healthy donors. PCR employed 60 Vbeta and 13 Jbeta primers. Repertoires were generated with immunoSEQ multiplex PCR, while TCRdb's copy carries only in-frame clones and drops some. The sample shows 100,000 to 150,000 clones, around 77% of them seen only once. Sample: PBMCs. The receptors originated from a male donor in good health and CMV-seropositive.

The chain combines TRBV9 with TRBJ2-3; TRBD2 agrees at 9 bases. Trimming took 0 bases from V and 5 from J; bases not matched to a gene: 4. The CDR3 sequence is 15 residues long. CDR1 and CDR2 from the germline V gene are SGDLS and YYNGEE. CDR3 amino acids: CASSVGGRAGDTQYF. The CDR3 nucleotides read TGTGCCAGCAGCGTAGGCGGGAGGGCCGGAGATACGCAGTATTTT.

The V and J genes are TRBV7-9 and TRBJ2-5, with D perhaps matching TRBD1 (6 bases). There are 13 residues in the CDR3. The germline gives CDR1 SEHNR, CDR2 FQNEAQ (reference sequence). Trimming took 5 bases from V and 4 from J, leaving 11 bases between them. This chain's CDR3 is CASSPRGGETQYF. In nucleotides, the CDR3 is TGTGCCAGCAGCCCCAGAGGGGGAGAGACCCAGTACTTC.

The rearrangement uses TRBV15 and TRBJ2-7, with 12 bases matching TRBD2. Germline CDR1 is LNHNV and CDR2 is YYDKDF (reference sequence). The CDR3 runs 18 residues. V shed 0 bases, J shed 0 bases, and the junction held 6 bases outside the gene matches. This CDR3 is CATSRERLAGDFSYEQYF. The CDR3 nucleotides read TGTGCCACCAGCAGAGAACGACTAGCGGGGGACTTCTCCTACGAGCAGTACTTC.

V and J are TRBV10-3 and TRBJ2-7; tentatively, D is TRBD1 (6 bases). The germline V and J ends were trimmed by 0 bases and 6 bases, with 18 bases remaining between them. Germline CDR1 ENHRY, CDR2 SYGVKD. This CDR3 spans 16 amino acids. CDR3 bases: TGTGCCATCAGTGAGTCCAGGGGAAGTACAGGTTCCGAGCAGTACTTC. This encodes CAISESRGSTGSEQYF.

The chain employs TRBV4-1 and TRBJ1-5; 7 positions match TRBD1. Per germline, CDR1 MGHRA and CDR2 YSYEKL. V lost 2 bases, J lost 7 bases, and 14 bases stayed unmatched. The CDR3 length is 17 residues. CDR3 nucleotide sequence: TGCGCCAGCAGCCAACGAGGGGGGAAGGGGGCAGGGCAGCCCCAGCATTTT. Its protein is CASSQRGGKGAGQPQHF.

The CDR3 region is CASSLVGDAQYF. In DNA form, the CDR3 reads TGTGCCAGCAGCTTGGTAGGGGATGCCCAGTACTTC. V usage is TRBV5-6 and J usage is TRBJ2-5; D is possibly TRBD1 (5 bases). Deletions cut 0 bases from V and 9 bases from J, with 9 bases between. The CDR3 runs 12 residues. The germline V gene encodes CDR1 SGHDT and CDR2 YYEEEE. The variable domain in full, completed from reference TRBV5-6 and TRBJ2-5, reads DAGVTQSPTHLIKTRGQQVTLRCSPKSGHDTVSWYQQALGQGPQFIFQYYEEEERQRGNFPDRFSGHQFPNYSSELNVNALLLGDSALYLCASSLVGDAQYFGPGTRLLVL.

The V call is TRBV5-1, the J call TRBJ2-1; 10 bases align to TRBD2. This CDR3 comprises 16 residues. Germline CDR1 and CDR2: SGHRS and YFSETQ. Trimming cost V 5 bases and J 6 bases; bases outside gene matches: 11. CDR3 sequence reads: CASRQDSSGGFNEQFF. The CDR3 DNA reads as TGCGCCAGCAGACAAGACAGTAGCGGGGGGTTCAATGAGCAGTTCTTC. Full variable domain (outside the CDR3, taken from reference TRBV5-1 and TRBJ2-1): KAGVTQTPRYLIKTRGQQVTLSCSPISGHRSVSWYQQTPGQGLQFLFEYFSETQRNKGNFPGRFSGRQFSNSRSEMNVSTLELGDSALYLCASRQDSSGGFNEQFFGPGTRLTVL.

This chain joins TRBV27 and TRBJ1-4; a possible D gene is TRBD1 (5 bases). Germline V gives CDR1 MNHEY, CDR2 SMNVEV (reference sequence). The CDR3 covers 14 residues. V lost 5 bases and J 4 bases, leaving 11 bases between the germline ends. The CDR3 DNA follows: TGTGCCAGCAGTGTAGACAGTATTAATGAAAAACTGTTTTTT. Amino acid sequence: CASSVDSINEKLFF.

Details on this clone: The junction and the germline gene differ at one end; a read error may be behind it. This chain links TRBV4-1 with TRBJ1-2, with 7 bases aligning to TRBD1. Germline V gene sequence: CDR1 MGHRA, CDR2 YSYEKL. This CDR3 is built from 15 residues. The CDR3 is CASSHRGEIYYGYTF. The CDR3 nucleotides read TGTGCCAGCAGCCACAGGGGAGAGATTTACTATGGCTACACCTTC.

The rearrangement links TRBV6-5 to TRBJ2-7, with TRBD1 identical over 7 bases. This CDR3 is 16 amino acids long. The V gene end was trimmed by 2 bases and the J gene end by 3 bases; junction bases not matched to a gene: 10. Looked up from germline, CDR1 is MNHEY and CDR2 is SVGAGI. In nucleotides, the CDR3 is TGTGCCAGCAGTTACGCAGCACAGGGGTTCGGCTACGAGCAGTACTTC. Translated, it gives CASSYAAQGFGYEQYF.

CDR3 region: CASSLAPYNEQFF. Here the CDR3 DNA reads TGTGCCAGCAGTTTAGCGCCCTACAATGAGCAGTTCTTC. V gene TRBV27 combines with J gene TRBJ2-1; D is unclear. The CDR3 is 13 amino acids. The V end was cut by 2 bases, the J end by 2 bases, with 4 bases between. The V gene's germline CDR1 is MNHEY and CDR2 SMNVEV (reference sequence).

The chain joins TRBV13 to TRBJ2-7; TRBD1 matches at 7 bases. The CDR3 spans 14 residues. The V gene's germline CDR1 is PRHDT and CDR2 FYEKMQ (reference sequence). V gave up 4 bases and J gave up 5 bases; unmatched junction bases: 8. The CDR3 loop reads CASSSRQGANEQYF. The DNA of the CDR3 is TGTGCCAGCAGCTCTCGACAGGGAGCCAACGAGCAGTACTTC.

The chain couples TRBV27 to TRBJ1-5; 7 nucleotides match TRBD1. With V trimmed by 5 bases and J by 2 bases, 9 bases remained unmatched. This CDR3 is built from 16 residues. In germline, CDR1 is MNHEY, CDR2 SMNVEV (reference sequence). The CDR3 is CASSTGAGGGNQPQHF. The CDR3 bases are TGTGCCAGCAGTACTGGGGCAGGGGGTGGCAATCAGCCCCAGCATTTT.

This sequence joins TRBV28 and TRBJ2-1; 7 positions match TRBD1. The V gene's germline CDR1 is MDHEN and CDR2 SYDVKM. V lost 4 bases and J lost 3; bases outside the gene matches: 9. The length of the CDR3 is 16 residues. The chain's CDR3 is CASSSPGTAYYNEQFF. As DNA, the CDR3 is TGTGCCAGCAGTTCCCCCGGGACAGCCTACTACAATGAGCAGTTCTTC.

The rearrangement uses TRBV5-4 and TRBJ2-5; possibly TRBD1 for D (6 bases). From germline, CDR1 is SGHNT and CDR2 YYREEE (reference sequence). Trimming took 4 bases from V and 4 from J, leaving 14 bases between them. The length of the CDR3 is 14 residues. The CDR3 loop reads CASSDRQARETQYF. The CDR3 DNA sequence: TGTGCCAGCAGCGACCGACAGGCTCGAGAGACCCAGTACTTC.

The chain carries TRBV28 and TRBJ2-7; D ambiguous. CDR3 length: 12 amino acids. Germline CDR1 is MDHEN and CDR2 is SYDVKM. Trimming cost V 7 bases and J 0 bases, with 7 bases left between them. The CDR3 is CASMGASYEQYF. The CDR3 DNA reads TGTGCCAGCATGGGCGCCTCCTACGAGCAGTACTTC.

The chain recombines TRBV29-1 with TRBJ1-5, with 7 bases lining up with TRBD1. The CDR3 consists of 13 residues. V was clipped by 5 bases and J by 11 bases; unmatched bases: 12. Per the germline V gene, CDR1 is SQVTM and CDR2 is ANQGSEA. CDR3 sequence: CSVRQGGLEAQHF. In nucleotides, the CDR3 is TGCAGCGTTAGACAGGGAGGTCTAGAGGCCCAGCATTTT.

In DNA, the CDR3 is TGTGCCAGCCGACAGATTTTTACCTACGAGCAGTACTTC. Its translation: CASRQIFTYEQYF. The gene calls are TRBV6-5 and TRBJ2-7; D might be TRBD1 (5 bases). Trimming stripped 8 bases from V and 2 bases from J, with 13 bases between. Germline V gives CDR1 MNHEY, CDR2 SVGAGI. The CDR3 is 13 residues long.

This CDR3 is CASSYGQTGVQPQHF. The DNA of the CDR3 is TGTGCCAGCAGTTACGGTCAGACAGGGGTTCAGCCCCAGCATTTT. The V call is TRBV6-6, the J call TRBJ1-5, with TRBD1 identical over 8 bases. CDR3 length equals 15 residues. CDR1 is MNHNY, CDR2 SVGAGI, per germline (reference sequence). With 2 bases clipped from V and 6 bases from J, the junction kept 6 bases outside the gene matches.

V and J are TRBV7-9 and TRBJ2-5; D perhaps matches TRBD1 (7 bases). Germline loops: CDR1 SEHNR, CDR2 FQNEAQ (reference sequence). V lost 0 bases and J lost 9, with 14 bases in between. CDR3 size: 14 residues. CDR3 region: CASSLAGQGGSQYF. The CDR3 DNA reads TGTGCCAGCAGCTTAGCGGGTCAGGGGGGATCCCAGTACTTC. Looking up the rest from reference TRBV7-9 and TRBJ2-5 gives the full variable domain: DTGVSQNPRHKITKRGQNVTFRCDPISEHNRLYWYRQTLGQGPEFLTYFQNEAQLEKSRLLSDRFSAERPKGSFSTLEIQRTEQGDSAMYLCASSLAGQGGSQYFGPGTRLLVL.

V and J are TRBV10-3 and TRBJ2-7; 9 bases match TRBD1. V was clipped by 10 bases and J by 5 bases; unmatched bases: 12. The CDR3 runs 14 residues. The germline CDR1 and CDR2 sequences are ENHRY and SYGVKD. CDR3 loop: CATKGIGTGNEQYF. CDR3 bases: TGTGCCACCAAAGGTATAGGGACAGGGAACGAGCAGTACTTC.

By frequency in the sample, this clone is medium-sized. This chain links TRBV6-5 with TRBJ2-7; 10 nucleotides match TRBD1. Germline trimming cut 6 bases from V and 3 bases from J; bases unmatched to any gene: 2. Germline lookup yields CDR1 MNHEY and CDR2 SVGAGI. CDR3 length: 13 residues. The CDR3 region is CASRDRGNYEQYF. In nucleotides, the CDR3 is TGTGCCAGCAGGGACAGGGGGAACTACGAGCAGTACTTC.

This chain uses TRBV6-6 with TRBJ2-1, with TRBD1 identical over 7 bases. This CDR3 is built from 15 residues. The junction had 0 bases not matched to a gene; V was cut back by 1 base and J by 0 bases. Looked up from germline, CDR1 is MNHNY and CDR2 is SVGAGI (reference sequence). CDR3 coding DNA: TGTGCCAGCAGTTACTACAGGGGCTCCTACAATGAGCAGTTCTTC. This codes for CASSYYRGSYNEQFF.

The rearrangement uses TRBV28 and TRBJ1-5; D ambiguous. CDR3 length equals 17 residues. Deletions cut 5 bases from V and 1 base from J, with 18 bases between. Germline CDR1 is MDHEN and CDR2 is SYDVKM. The CDR3 loop is CASSPPLRAGSNQPQHF. The CDR3, as DNA: TGTGCCAGCAGTCCCCCCCTGAGGGCGGGGAGCAATCAGCCCCAGCATTTT.